The source of this T cell receptor beta chain is a study of shared clonotypes between healthy human individuals. Study outcomes and limitations: Relative to their counterparts shared across all four donors, non-shared clonotypes exhibited diminished generation probabilities. The diversity represented, both genetic and in exposure history, was limited by few donors.

The assay was carried out at the deep level. Profiling relied on immunoSEQ multiplex PCR, and the TCRdb table lists in-frame clones only, not all of them. The sample has over a million clones, about 80% seen once. About this clone: The antigen remains unidentified.

Naive CD4+ cells were CD45RA-selected; the remaining cells were memory. This clonotype was obtained from a man between 18 and 29 years old in good health. The sample taken for sequencing was memory CD4+ T cells sorted from blood. The subset here: CD45RA-negative fraction.

CDR3 protein: CASSVNRAGANVLTF. DNA of the CDR3: TGTGCCAGCAGTGTGAACAGGGCTGGGGCCAACGTCCTGACTTTC. The chain joins TRBV2 to TRBJ2-6, with a weak D call TRBD1 (6 bases). Trimming cost V 4 bases and J 2 bases, with 9 bases left between them. The CDR3 is 15 amino acids. CDR1 is SNHLY and CDR2 is FYNNEI in the germline V gene.